This TCR beta chain was obtained from a study of T cell responses to AZD1222 COVID-19 vaccine. Overall study findings and caveats: Across the whole spike, CD4 TCRs peaked at regions 160-218 and 743-854. At baseline, seropositivity was found in only 6 or 7 AZD1222 recipients. Spike-specific TCR breadth and depth rose after two AZD1222 doses. Reportedly, nearly half of unique spike TCRs recognized epitopes outside B.1.351/B.1.1.7 mutations.

V shed 0 bases and J shed 7 bases, with 3 bases lying between them. The CDR3 sequence is 12 residues long. CDR1 SGHDN and CDR2 FVKESK come from the germline V gene. On this clone itself: Its target is unknown.

Data came from immunoSEQ multiplex PCR; TCRdb stores just in-frame clones and leaves some out. The sample contains approximately 180,000 clones, 85% to 90% of which appear only once. The sequence derives from an adult who received the AZD1222 COVID-19 vaccine. The source material was peripheral blood, sampled 28 days after the second AZD1222 dose. The chain employs TRBV14 and TRBJ2-2; D is uncertain. For the CDR3, the DNA is TGTGCCAGCAGCCAAGATCTCGGGGAGCTGTTTTTT. Its translation: CASSQDLGELFF.